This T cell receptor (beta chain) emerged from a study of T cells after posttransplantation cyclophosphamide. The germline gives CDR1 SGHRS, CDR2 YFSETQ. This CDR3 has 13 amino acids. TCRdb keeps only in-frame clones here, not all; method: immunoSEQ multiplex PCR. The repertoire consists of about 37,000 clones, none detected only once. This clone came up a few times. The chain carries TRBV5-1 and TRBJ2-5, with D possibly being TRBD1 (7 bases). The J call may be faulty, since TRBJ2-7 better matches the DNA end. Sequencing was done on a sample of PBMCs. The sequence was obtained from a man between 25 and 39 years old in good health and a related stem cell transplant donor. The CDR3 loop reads CASSPGDSYEQYF. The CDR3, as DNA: TGCGCCAGCAGCCCGGGGGACAGCTACGAGCAGTACTTC.